The present T cell receptor (beta chain) was sequenced within a study of beta chain features in type 1 diabetes. Study at large: Patients shared similar age, gender and cell yields with healthy donors. The study's findings and limits: Researchers report that Type 1 diabetes patients had moderately but significantly shorter TCRB CDR3s across all four CD4+ subsets. Researchers cautioned that cDNA sequencing could over-represent cells with high TCR expression.

Sorted CD4+ subsets: naive, central memory, regulatory, stem cell-like memory (CD45RO/CCR7/CD25/CD127/CD95/CD27 panel). Reverse transcription of all isolated RNA meant that expressed TCRB transcripts were sequenced. The read count averaged roughly 4 million across naive, central memory and regulatory T cell samples. The method was immunoSEQ multiplex PCR; TCRdb's version includes in-frame clones alone and lacks a portion of them. Among more than 250,000 clones listed, around 24% were seen once. This clone was seen just once. What it binds is unknown. With 3 bases clipped from V and 4 bases from J, the junction kept 10 bases outside the gene matches. The CDR3 spans 15 residues. Germline V gives CDR1 SQVTM, CDR2 ANQGSEA.

The clonotype was recovered from a woman in her twenties or thirties with type 1 diabetes. What was sequenced was naive CD4+ T cells from blood. The chain is built from TRBV29-1 and TRBJ1-1, with TRBD1 matching 8 bases. The CDR3 protein is CSVENDRGVGTEAFF. The CDR3 DNA reads as TGCAGCGTTGAGAACGACAGGGGTGTAGGCACTGAAGCTTTCTTT.